The clone carrying this T cell receptor (beta chain) was detected only a few times. The antigen remains undetermined. 60 Vbeta and 13 Jbeta primers were used in PCR. In the original processing: The authors later counted roughly 76 million unique TCR beta chains, some 12 million of them shared. Generated by immunoSEQ multiplex PCR, the TCRdb table keeps only in-frame clones and is missing some. V and J calls and clone size come straight from that table; D and trimming were deduced from the DNA. The table lists approximately 180,000 clones, 72% of them singletons, with 2% to 3% in the top ten. The data stem from a study of cytomegalovirus exposure and HLA in healthy donors. Study-level points and caveats: Later work showed greater clonal expansion in HLA-associated TCR beta chains than in equally common others.

This CDR3 contains 15 residues. CDR1 SGHRS and CDR2 YFSETQ come from the germline V gene. Trimming removed 3 bases from V and 0 bases from J, with 12 bases in between. The TCR originated in a human donor in good health. Sequenced sample: PBMCs. The chain couples TRBV5-1 to TRBJ1-1; D possibly corresponds to TRBD1 (6 bases). The CDR3 protein is CASSSSDRLNTEAFF. The CDR3 DNA reads as TGCGCCAGCAGCTCGTCGGACAGATTGAACACTGAAGCTTTCTTT.